The entry that follows covers one T cell receptor (beta chain) sequence. Its antigen remains unknown. When sampled, the donors appeared nominally healthy, though they likely had unrecorded immune exposures. The data stem from a study of cytomegalovirus exposure and HLA in healthy donors. Study observations and caveats: Later analysis indicated greater clonal expansion among HLA-associated TCR beta chains than among equally common other chains. HLA allele associations emerged for around 15,000 TCR beta sequences in a later analysis, at 0.05 false discovery rate.

60 Vbeta and 13 Jbeta primers were used in PCR. Data came from immunoSEQ multiplex PCR; TCRdb stores just in-frame clones and leaves some out. The sample holds about 140,000 clones; about four fifths are singletons and the top ten take 3.2%. Input material: PBMCs. This TCR was sampled from a man aged 18 to 30 in good health and CMV-seropositive.

This chain's CDR3 is CASSDPRALNAEAFF. Here the CDR3 DNA reads TGCGCCAGCAGTGACCCCAGGGCGTTAAACGCTGAAGCTTTCTTT. The V and J genes are TRBV10-1 and TRBJ1-1, with D maybe TRBD1 (5 bases). V was shortened by 3 bases and J by 6 bases, with 17 bases between the two germline ends. CDR1 WNHNN and CDR2 SYGVQD come from the germline V gene (reference sequence). CDR3 size: 15 residues.